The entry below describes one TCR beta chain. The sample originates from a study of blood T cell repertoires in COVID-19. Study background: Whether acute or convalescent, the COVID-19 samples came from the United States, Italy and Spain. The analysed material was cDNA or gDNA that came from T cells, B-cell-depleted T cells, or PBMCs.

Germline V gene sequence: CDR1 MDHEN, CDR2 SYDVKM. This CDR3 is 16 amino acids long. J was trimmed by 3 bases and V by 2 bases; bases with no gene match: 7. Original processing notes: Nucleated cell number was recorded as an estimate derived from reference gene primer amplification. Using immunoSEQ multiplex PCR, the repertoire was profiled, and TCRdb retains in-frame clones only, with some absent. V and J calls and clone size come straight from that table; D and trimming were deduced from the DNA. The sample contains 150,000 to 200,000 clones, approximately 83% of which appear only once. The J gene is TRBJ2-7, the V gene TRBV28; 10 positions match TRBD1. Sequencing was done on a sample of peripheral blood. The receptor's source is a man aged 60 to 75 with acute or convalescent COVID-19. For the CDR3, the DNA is TGTGCCAGCAGTTTAACCCCCGGGACAGGGGACTACGAGCAGTACTTC. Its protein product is CASSLTPGTGDYEQYF. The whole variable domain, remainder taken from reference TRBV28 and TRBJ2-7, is DVKVTQSSRYLVKRTGEKVFLECVQDMDHENMFWYRQDPGLGLRLIYFSYDVKMKEKGDIPEGYSVSREKKERFSLILESASTNQTSMYLCASSLTPGTGDYEQYFGPGTRLTVT.